Included here is one TCR beta chain sequence, with context. This clone was detected once. The antigen this receptor binds is unknown. Base qualities are not at hand, and no much larger clone is one base apart. The entry originates in a study of blood T cell repertoires in COVID-19 (dated by TCRdb to 2018 to 2020). With respect to the entire study: Collaborator samples came from the United States, Italy and Spain and covered acute and convalescent phases of COVID-19. Subjects who had been exposed to COVID-19, were actively infected with it, or had recovered from it provided the deeply sampled blood TCRbeta repertoires that made up the dataset. Sample metadata almost always included a de-identified subject ID, COVID-19 status, age in years and sex. The repertoires were made available in a free public database intended to serve as a resource for research on the immune response to SARS-CoV-2. Where available, HLA class I and class II types were obtained from metadata supplied by the sample provider rather than from assay-based typing. The material from the prospective study consisted of cDNA or gDNA derived from T cells, B-cell-depleted T cells, or PBMCs. The samples were drawn from two sources: the first 160 participants of the ongoing ImmuneRACE study, and about 1,300 subjects contributed by 6 global collaborators. General conclusions and limits of the study: How much clinical and demographic metadata was included differed by source and by participant, and the metadata was provided uncurated.

TCRbeta CDR3 regions were amplified from genomic DNA using the immunoSEQ Assay, a bias-controlled multiplex PCR. Per the original workflow: Nucleated cell counts per sample were estimated from amplification of reference gene primers within the assay. Sequence reads were collapsed and filtered to measure the absolute abundance of every unique TCRbeta CDR3 rearrangement. Productive Simpson clonality was computed per sample as the square root of Simpson's diversity index over productive rearrangements. The source is immuneACCESS, and TCRdb retained only in-frame sequences with V and J called. Part of the clones is not carried over; for the studies checked, unresolved V genes explain less than half of this, and the remainder is unexplained. That table furnishes V, J and clone size, whereas the DNA furnished D and trimming. The sample has about 310,000 clones on record, around 87% of them singletons. The ten biggest clones cover 1% of the sample.

CDR1 SGHNT and CDR2 YYREEE were looked up in the germline V gene (reference sequence). Measured from the cysteine to the phenylalanine, the CDR3 is 16 residues long. CDR3 DNA only is kept here, 48 bases in frame from base 1. Here V drops 0 bases and J drops 3 bases, and the junction holds 4 bases not matched to any gene. The collaborating institutions used their own protocols to collect whole blood in K2EDTA tubes. For TCRbeta analysis, collaborator samples were shipped as frozen whole blood, as isolated PBMCs, or as DNA extracted from either sample type. The chain is encoded by TRBV5-4 joined to TRBJ2-5; 11 junctional bases match TRBD2. The source is a man aged 45-60 years with active or convalescent COVID-19. The sequenced sample was peripheral blood. The CDR3 corresponds to CASSLDLSGGEETQYF. The sequenced DNA: TGTGCCAGCAGCTTGGACCTTAGCGGGGGGGAAGAGACCCAGTACTTC. The CDR3 plus the reference TRBV5-4 and TRBJ2-5 genes for the other parts give the full variable domain: ETGVTQSPTHLIKTRGQQVTLRCSSQSGHNTVSWYQQALGQGPQFIFQYYREEENGRGNFPPRFSGLQFPNYSSELNVNALELDDSALYLCASSLDLSGGEETQYFGPGTRLLVL.